Included here is one T cell receptor (beta chain) sequence, with context. Its antigen remains unidentified. Produced via immunoSEQ multiplex PCR; TCRdb's table is partial and in-frame only. The table records roughly 16,000 clones, around four fifths of them present only once. The data derive from a study of a mutant IDH1 vaccine in newly diagnosed glioma. Study-wide background: There were approximately 62% males and roughly 40% females among treated patients, whose mean age was about 44 years. Receipt of radiotherapy, temozolomide, or both preceded the study, and most received both.

Broader study findings: Pseudoprogression showed no apparent link to changes in top peripheral T cell clonotypes.

Germline CDR1 and CDR2: DFQATT and SNEGSKA (reference sequence). CDR3 size: 11 residues. The V end lost 6 bases, the J end lost 8 bases, and 13 bases lay between the germline ends. Documented time point: baseline, week 1 (first vaccination visit). Sample treatment: pre-vaccination baseline after standard-of-care therapy. This clonotype originated in a man aged 40-49 years with glioma. The rearrangement links TRBV20-1 to TRBJ1-2; no reliable D call. The sequenced sample was PBMCs, obtained from a glioma patient treated with radiotherapy, temozolomide or both. This CDR3 is CSAIDEGGYTF. The CDR3 region has the DNA TGCAGTGCCATAGACGAAGGAGGCTACACCTTC.